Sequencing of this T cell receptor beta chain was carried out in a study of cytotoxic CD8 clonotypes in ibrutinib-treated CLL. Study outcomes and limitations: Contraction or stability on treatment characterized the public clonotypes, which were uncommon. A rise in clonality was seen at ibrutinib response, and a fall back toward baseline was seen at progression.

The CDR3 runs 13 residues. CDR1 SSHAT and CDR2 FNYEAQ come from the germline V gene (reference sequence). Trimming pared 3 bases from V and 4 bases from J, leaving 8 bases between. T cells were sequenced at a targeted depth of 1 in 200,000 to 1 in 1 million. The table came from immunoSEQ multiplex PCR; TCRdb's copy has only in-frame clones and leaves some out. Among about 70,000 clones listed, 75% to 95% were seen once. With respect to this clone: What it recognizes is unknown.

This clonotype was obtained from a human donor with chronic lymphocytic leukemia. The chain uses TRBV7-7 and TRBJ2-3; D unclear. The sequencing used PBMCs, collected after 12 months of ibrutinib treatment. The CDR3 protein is CASSFNYADTQYF. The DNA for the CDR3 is TGTGCCAGCAGCTTTAACTACGCAGATACGCAGTATTTT.